This T cell receptor (beta chain) originates from a study of patients and donors after allogeneic stem cell transplantation. The V end was cut by 8 bases, the J end by 0 bases, with 12 bases between. The germline V gene encodes CDR1 SNHLY and CDR2 FYNNEI. The CDR3 consists of 14 residues. TCRdb reprocessed the RT-PCR reads via MiXCR and lists one record per CDR3 protein. The data show tens of thousands of distinct CDR3 sequences, about 5% seen once. This clonotype showed up many times. The sequencing input was blood, either unsorted or a sorted T cell fraction (not recorded which). This clonotype was obtained from a human donor who was either an allogeneic HSCT recipient or a stem cell or donor lymphocyte infusion donor (not recorded which). It is not recorded whose cells these are; they may come from a transplant donor. The V and J genes are TRBV2 and TRBJ2-3; a weak D match, TRBD2 (6 bases). DNA for the CDR3: TGTGCCAGCGGAAGACTAGTGAGCACAGATACGCAGTATTTT. This codes for CASGRLVSTDTQYF.